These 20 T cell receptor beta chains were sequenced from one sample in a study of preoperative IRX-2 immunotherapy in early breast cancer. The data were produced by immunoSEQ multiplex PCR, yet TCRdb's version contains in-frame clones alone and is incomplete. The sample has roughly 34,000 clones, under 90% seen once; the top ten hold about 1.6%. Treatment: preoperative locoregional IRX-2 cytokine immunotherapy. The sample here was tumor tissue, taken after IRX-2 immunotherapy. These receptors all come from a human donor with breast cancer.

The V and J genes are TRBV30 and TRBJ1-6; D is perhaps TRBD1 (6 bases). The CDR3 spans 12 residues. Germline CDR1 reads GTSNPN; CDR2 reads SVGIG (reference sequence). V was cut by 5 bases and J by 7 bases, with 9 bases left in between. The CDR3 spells CAWRDNNSPLHF. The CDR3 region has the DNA TGTGCCTGGCGGGACAACAATTCACCCCTCCACTTT.

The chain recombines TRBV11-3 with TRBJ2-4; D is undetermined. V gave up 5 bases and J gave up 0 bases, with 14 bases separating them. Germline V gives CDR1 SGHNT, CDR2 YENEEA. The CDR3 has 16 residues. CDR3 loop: CASSPEIQLAKNIQYF. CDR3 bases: TGTGCCAGCAGCCCGGAGATACAGTTAGCCAAAAACATTCAGTACTTC.

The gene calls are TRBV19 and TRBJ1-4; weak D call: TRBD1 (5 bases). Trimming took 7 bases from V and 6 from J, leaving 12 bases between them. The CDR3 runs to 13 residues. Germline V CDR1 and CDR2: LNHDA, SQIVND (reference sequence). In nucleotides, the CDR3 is TGTGCCAGTACCGGGGCGGGGGATGAAAAACTGTTTTTT. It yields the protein CASTGAGDEKLFF. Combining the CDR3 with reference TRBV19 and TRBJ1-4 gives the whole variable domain DGGITQSPKYLFRKEGQNVTLSCEQNLNHDAMYWYRQDPGQGLRLIYYSQIVNDFQKGDIAEGYSVSREKKESFPLTVTSAQKNPTAFYLCASTGAGDEKLFFGSGTQLSVL.

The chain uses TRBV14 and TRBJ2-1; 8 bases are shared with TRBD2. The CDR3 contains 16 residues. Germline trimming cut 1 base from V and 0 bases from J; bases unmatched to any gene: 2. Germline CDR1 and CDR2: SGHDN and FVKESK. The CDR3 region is CASSQAGGGSYNEQFF. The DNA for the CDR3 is TGTGCCAGCAGCCAAGCCGGGGGGGGCTCCTACAATGAGCAGTTCTTC.

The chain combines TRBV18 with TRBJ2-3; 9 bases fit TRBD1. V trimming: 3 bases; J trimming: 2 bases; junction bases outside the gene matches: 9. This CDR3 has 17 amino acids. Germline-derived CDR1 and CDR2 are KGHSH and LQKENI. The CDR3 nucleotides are TGTGCCAGCTCACCGGCGGACAGGGGCCCTTTCACAGATACGCAGTATTTT. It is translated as CASSPADRGPFTDTQYF.

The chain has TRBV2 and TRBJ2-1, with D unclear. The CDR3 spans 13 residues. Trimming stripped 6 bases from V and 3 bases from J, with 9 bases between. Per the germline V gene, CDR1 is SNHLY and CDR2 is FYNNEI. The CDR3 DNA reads TGTGCCAGCAGCTTTGGCAACTACAATGAGCAGTTCTTC. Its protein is CASSFGNYNEQFF.

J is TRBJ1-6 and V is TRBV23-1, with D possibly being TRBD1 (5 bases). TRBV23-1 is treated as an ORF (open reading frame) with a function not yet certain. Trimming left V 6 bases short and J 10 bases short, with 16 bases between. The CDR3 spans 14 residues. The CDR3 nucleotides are TGCGCCAGCAGCTTAGATGGGGGTCGATCACCCCTCCACTTT. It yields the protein CASSLDGGRSPLHF.

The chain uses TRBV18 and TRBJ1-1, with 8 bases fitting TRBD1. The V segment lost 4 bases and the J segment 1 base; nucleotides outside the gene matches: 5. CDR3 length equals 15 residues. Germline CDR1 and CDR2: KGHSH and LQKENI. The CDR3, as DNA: TGTGCCAGCTCACTCCTCGACAGGGGGAACACTGAAGCTTTCTTT. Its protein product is CASSLLDRGNTEAFF.

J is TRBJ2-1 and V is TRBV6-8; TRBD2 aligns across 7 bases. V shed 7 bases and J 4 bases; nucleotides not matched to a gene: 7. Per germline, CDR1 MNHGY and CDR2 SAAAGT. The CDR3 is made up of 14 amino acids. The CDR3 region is CASTAREVYNEQFF. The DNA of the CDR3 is TGTGCCAGCACGGCCCGGGAGGTTTACAATGAGCAGTTCTTC.

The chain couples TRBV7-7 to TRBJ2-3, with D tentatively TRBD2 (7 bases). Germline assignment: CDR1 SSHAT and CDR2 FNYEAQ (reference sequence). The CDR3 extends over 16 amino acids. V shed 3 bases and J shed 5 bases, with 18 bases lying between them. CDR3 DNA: TGTGCCAGCAGCTTGTCGGGGGGCGGGGTGGGAGATACGCAGTATTTT. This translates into CASSLSGGGVGDTQYF.

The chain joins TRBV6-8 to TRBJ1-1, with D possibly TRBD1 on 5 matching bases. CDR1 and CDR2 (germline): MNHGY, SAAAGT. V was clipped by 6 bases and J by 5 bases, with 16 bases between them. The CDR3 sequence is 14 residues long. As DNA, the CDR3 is TGTGCCAGCAGCGGGTTTGGGGGAGGAACTGAAGCTTTCTTT. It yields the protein CASSGFGGGTEAFF.

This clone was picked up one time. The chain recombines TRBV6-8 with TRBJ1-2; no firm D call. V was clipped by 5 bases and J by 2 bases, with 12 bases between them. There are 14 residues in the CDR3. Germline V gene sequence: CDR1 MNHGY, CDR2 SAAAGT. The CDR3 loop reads CASSPRAGNYGYTF. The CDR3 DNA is TGTGCCAGCAGTCCGAGGGCGGGGAACTATGGCTACACCTTC.

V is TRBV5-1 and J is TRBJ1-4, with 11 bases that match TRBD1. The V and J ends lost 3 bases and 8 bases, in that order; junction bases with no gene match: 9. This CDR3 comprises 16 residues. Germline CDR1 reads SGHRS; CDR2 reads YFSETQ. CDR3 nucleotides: TGCGCCAGCAGCTCCGGGACAGGGGGAGGTTACGAAAAACTGTTTTTT. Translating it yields CASSSGTGGGYEKLFF. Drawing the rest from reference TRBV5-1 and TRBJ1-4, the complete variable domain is KAGVTQTPRYLIKTRGQQVTLSCSPISGHRSVSWYQQTPGQGLQFLFEYFSETQRNKGNFPGRFSGRQFSNSRSEMNVSTLELGDSALYLCASSSGTGGGYEKLFFGSGTQLSVL.

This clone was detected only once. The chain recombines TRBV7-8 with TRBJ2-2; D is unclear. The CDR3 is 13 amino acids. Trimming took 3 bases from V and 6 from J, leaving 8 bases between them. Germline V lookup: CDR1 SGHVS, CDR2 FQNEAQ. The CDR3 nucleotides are TGTGCCAGCAGCTTTAGTTTCCCCGGGGAGCTGTTTTTT. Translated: CASSFSFPGELFF.

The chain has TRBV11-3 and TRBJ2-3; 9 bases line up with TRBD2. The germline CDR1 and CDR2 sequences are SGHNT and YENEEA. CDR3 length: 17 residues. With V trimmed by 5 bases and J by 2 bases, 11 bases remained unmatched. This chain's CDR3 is CASSALAGVTSTDTQYF. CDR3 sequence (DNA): TGTGCCAGCAGCGCTTTAGCGGGAGTGACTTCCACAGATACGCAGTATTTT.

CDR3 region: CSVNGGQTKNYGYTF. Here the CDR3 DNA reads TGCAGCGTCAACGGCGGGCAGACGAAAAACTATGGCTACACCTTC. This chain links TRBV29-1 with TRBJ1-2; D is unclear. CDR1 and CDR2 from the germline V gene are SQVTM and ANQGSEA. The V and J ends lost 6 bases and 2 bases respectively, with 19 bases between them. The CDR3 length is 15 residues.

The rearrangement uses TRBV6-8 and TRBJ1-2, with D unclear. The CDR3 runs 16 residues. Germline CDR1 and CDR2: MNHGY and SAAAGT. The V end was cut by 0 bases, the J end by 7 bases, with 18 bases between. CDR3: CASSYSVTMQIGGYTF. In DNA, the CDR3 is TGTGCCAGCAGTTACTCAGTGACGATGCAGATCGGTGGCTACACCTTC.

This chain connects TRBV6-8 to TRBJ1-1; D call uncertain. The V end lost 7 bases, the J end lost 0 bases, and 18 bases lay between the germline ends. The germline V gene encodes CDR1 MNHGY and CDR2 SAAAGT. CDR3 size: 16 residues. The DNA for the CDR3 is TGTGCCAGCAAGATGGGGAGCGGGTGGGTGAACACTGAAGCTTTCTTT. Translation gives CASKMGSGWVNTEAFF.

The CDR3 sequence: CASSVNWGGGYTF. The CDR3 DNA sequence: TGTGCCAGCAGCGTTAACTGGGGCGGAGGCTACACCTTC. The rearrangement links TRBV4-2 to TRBJ1-2; a weak D match, TRBD1 (5 bases). The V end lost 5 bases, the J end lost 8 bases, and 15 bases lay between the germline ends. CDR1 is LGHNA, CDR2 YNFKEQ, per germline. This CDR3 is built from 13 residues.

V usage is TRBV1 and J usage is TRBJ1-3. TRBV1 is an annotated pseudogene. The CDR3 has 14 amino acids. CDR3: CASSQDISGNTIYF. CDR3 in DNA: TGCGCCAGCAGCCAAGATATCTCAGGAAACACCATATATTTT.